Described below is a single TCR beta chain sequence and its context. This clone was recorded once. The antigen this receptor binds is unknown. Per-nucleotide qualities are absent, and no much larger clonotype sits a single base away. Another Seattle source contributed samples from volunteer blood donors who had recovered from COVID-19. The collaborating institutions used their own protocols to collect whole blood in K2EDTA tubes. For TCRbeta analysis, collaborators shipped samples in one of three forms: frozen whole blood, isolated PBMCs, or DNA extracted from either of those sample types. The cysteine opens and the phenylalanine closes a CDR3 of 14 amino acids. Only the CDR3 DNA is retained, 42 bases long and in frame from the first base. From the germline V gene (reference sequence), CDR1 is MNHEY and CDR2 is SMNVEV. V is reduced by 6 bases and J by 0 bases, leaving a spacing of 11 bases between them.

This sample was taken from a study of blood T cell repertoires in COVID-19 (dated by TCRdb to about 2020). With regard to the full study: Samples from collaborators originated in the United States, Italy and Spain and spanned both the acute and convalescent phases of COVID-19. Deeply sampled blood TCRbeta repertoires from subjects exposed to, actively infected with, or recovered from COVID-19 were included in the dataset. The repertoires were released in a freely available public database intended as a resource for research on the immune response to SARS-CoV-2. The material from the prospective study consisted of cDNA or gDNA derived from T cells, B-cell-depleted T cells, or PBMCs. Nearly every sample came with metadata listing a de-identified subject ID, COVID-19 status, age in years and sex. The samples were drawn from two sources: the first 160 participants of the ongoing ImmuneRACE study, and 950 to 1,500 subjects contributed by 6 global collaborators. Where HLA class I and class II types were available, the types were taken from metadata supplied by the sample provider, not from assay-based typing. Beyond this particular receptor, the publication reports: How much clinical and demographic metadata was included differed by source and by participant, and the metadata was provided uncurated.

TCRbeta CDR3 regions were amplified from genomic DNA using the immunoSEQ Assay, a bias-controlled multiplex PCR. The study's processing was this. Within the assay, amplification of reference gene primers was used to estimate how many nucleated cells each sample contained. Sequence reads were collapsed and filtered to measure the absolute abundance of every unique TCRbeta CDR3 rearrangement. Productive Simpson clonality was computed per sample as the square root of Simpson's diversity index over productive rearrangements. TCRdb mirrors the immuneACCESS table, restricted to in-frame sequences. Some clones are absent from its copies; in checked studies, under half trace to an unresolved V gene, and the reason for the others is unknown. The V and J calls and the clone size are those of that table, but D and trimming were determined from the DNA. Within this sample are roughly 300,000 clones, with 70% to 90% of them counted one time only. The top ten clones comprise approximately 7.8% of the sample.

The TCR was taken from a woman aged 45-65 years who had recovered from COVID-19. The chain is encoded by TRBV27 joined to TRBJ1-2, and TRBD1 may be the D gene, going by 5 matching bases. The sample taken for sequencing was peripheral blood. The sequenced DNA is TGTGCCAGCAGGAGAGGAGGGGCTAACTATGGCTACACCTTC. Translated, this is CASRRGGANYGYTF.